What follows is one T cell receptor (beta chain) and its context. Its target is unknown. The data stem from a study of cytomegalovirus exposure and HLA in healthy donors. Points from the study as a whole: For most TCR sequences rarity was the rule, although some public TCRs occurred in many donors. The authors listed 164 TCR beta chains as cytomegalovirus-associated.

The donors belonged to the roughly 110-subject validation cohort, separate from the roughly 670-subject first cohort. Assay used: immunoSEQ multiplex PCR; TCRdb lists only in-frame clones, some missing. The table records 150,000 to 200,000 clones, roughly 84% of them present only once. Sequencing was carried out using PBMCs. The clonotype originates from a young man in good health and CMV-seropositive.

CDR3 DNA: TGTGCCAGCAGCTTCCTCGGACAGGGGGCTGACGAGCAGTACTTC. Translating it yields CASSFLGQGADEQYF. V gene TRBV5-4 combines with J gene TRBJ2-7; 11 nucleotides match TRBD1. Germline V lookup: CDR1 SGHNT, CDR2 YYREEE (reference sequence). The CDR3 runs to 15 residues. Trimming cost V 2 bases and J 5 bases; bases outside gene matches: 6.